The 26 T cell receptor beta chains listed next were all sequenced from one sample in a study of T cells in Graves' hyperthyroidism and ophthalmopathy. Regions amplified from RNA transcripts were the TCR beta CDR3 regions. HTBI primers were employed in a first-round RT-PCR of the TCR CDR3. TCRdb passed the multiplex PCR reads through MiXCR, listing each CDR3 protein once. Of 660,000 or so distinct CDR3 sequences listed, around 20% are singletons. The sequenced sample consisted of blood. These receptor sequences come from a man aged 25-45 years with Graves' ophthalmopathy.

This CDR3 reads CASLNLRAKNIQYF. CDR3 sequence (DNA): TGTGCCAGCCTCAATTTAAGAGCCAAAAACATTCAGTACTTC. The chain links TRBV6-2 or TRBV6-3 to TRBJ2-4; no firm D call. The germline V and J ends were trimmed by 8 bases and 0 bases, with 11 bases remaining between them. Per the germline V gene, CDR1 is MNHEY and CDR2 is SVGEGT. This CDR3 is 14 amino acids long.

The CDR3 nucleotides are TGTGCCAGCTCTCTTTCTACAGGGGTTGGAAAACTGTTTTTT. Its translation: CASSLSTGVGKLFF. The rearrangement links TRBV18 to TRBJ1-4; 7 bases fit TRBD1. Germline CDR1 and CDR2: KGHSH and LQKENI. The length of the CDR3 is 14 residues. J was trimmed by 10 bases and V by 6 bases; bases with no gene match: 11.

This clonotype occurred a few times. The chain uses TRBV24-1 and TRBJ1-1, with D possibly being TRBD1 (5 bases). CDR3 length: 13 residues. CDR1 is KGHDR, CDR2 SFDVKD, per germline. Deletions cut 1 base from V and 9 bases from J, with 11 bases between. The chain's CDR3 is CATSDFSGRKAFF. In DNA form, the CDR3 reads TGTGCCACCAGTGATTTTTCAGGGAGGAAAGCTTTCTTT.

This chain joins TRBV3-1 and TRBJ1-2, with 11 nucleotides matching TRBD1. This CDR3 is built from 20 residues. CDR1 and CDR2 from the germline V gene are LGHDT and YNNKEL (reference sequence). J gave up 3 bases and V 2 bases, and 17 bases lay outside the gene matches. The CDR3 sequence: CASSQSWTGGMETKDYGYTF. The CDR3 DNA sequence: TGTGCCAGCAGCCAATCTTGGACAGGGGGCATGGAAACTAAGGACTATGGCTACACCTTC.

This clonotype was detected ten times or more. V usage is TRBV18 and J usage is TRBJ2-3, with 7 bases aligning to TRBD2. The V and J ends lost 3 bases and 4 bases, in that order; junction bases with no gene match: 7. This CDR3 comprises 15 residues. Germline V CDR1 and CDR2: KGHSH, LQKENI. The CDR3 DNA sequence: TGTGCCAGCTCACCTACGAGGGAGGGAGCAGATACGCAGTATTTT. It codes for CASSPTREGADTQYF. Combining the CDR3 with reference TRBV18 and TRBJ2-3 gives the whole variable domain NAGVMQNPRHLVRRRGQEARLRCSPMKGHSHVYWYRQLPEEGLKFMVYLQKENIIDESGMPKERFSAEFPKEGPSILRIQQVVRGDSAAYFCASSPTREGADTQYFGPGTRLTVL.

The rearrangement joins TRBV11-2 to TRBJ2-2, with 8 bases aligning to TRBD2. Germline lookup yields CDR1 SGHAT and CDR2 FQNNGV. After removal of 5 bases from V and 3 bases from J, the junction contained 8 bases not matched to a gene. CDR3 size: 16 residues. CDR3 DNA sequence: TGTGCCAGCAGCGTCCCGGGGGGGGTCGACACCGGGGAGCTGTTTTTT. Protein: CASSVPGGVDTGELFF. Full variable domain (outside the CDR3, taken from reference TRBV11-2 and TRBJ2-2): EAGVAQSPRYKIIEKRQSVAFWCNPISGHATLYWYQQILGQGPKLLIQFQNNGVVDDSQLPKDRFSAERLKGVDSTLKIQPAKLEDSAVYLCASSVPGGVDTGELFFGEGSRLTVL.

This clonotype was counted between two and nine times. V usage is TRBV18 and J usage is TRBJ2-7; TRBD2 agrees at 8 bases. The CDR3 loop spans 15 amino acids. Germline lookup yields CDR1 KGHSH and CDR2 LQKENI. The junction had 6 bases not matched to a gene; V was cut back by 3 bases and J by 2 bases. The CDR3 region is CASSPGLDLAYEQYF. CDR3 sequence (DNA): TGTGCCAGCTCACCGGGACTAGACCTAGCCTACGAGCAGTACTTC.

The chain employs TRBV28 and TRBJ1-1, with 7 bases that match TRBD1. Looked up from germline, CDR1 is MDHEN and CDR2 is SYDVKM. The ends lost 1 base at V and 8 bases at J; junction bases unmatched: 1. The CDR3 totals 12 residues. The CDR3 DNA follows: TGTGCCAGCAGTTTATTGGGACAGGAAGCTTTCTTT. Encoded protein: CASSLLGQEAFF.

This clonotype was observed a few times. The V and J genes are TRBV19 and TRBJ2-3; 9 nucleotides agree with TRBD2. The germline V gene has CDR1 LNHDA and CDR2 SQIVND (reference sequence). This CDR3 has 16 amino acids. Losses at the gene ends were 5 bases for V and 3 bases for J; bases not matched to a gene: 9. In DNA form, the CDR3 reads TGTGCCAGTAGTGTGTCGAGCGGGAGGACAACAGATACGCAGTATTTT. Protein product: CASSVSSGRTTDTQYF.

The chain links TRBV6-4 to TRBJ2-7, with D perhaps TRBD1 (5 bases). V was trimmed by 7 bases and J by 9 bases, leaving 16 bases between them. The V gene's germline CDR1 is MRHNA and CDR2 SNTAGT. This CDR3 is built from 12 residues. The CDR3 DNA reads TGTGCCAGCAAAGGCAGGGAAAGACGGCAGTACTTC. Its translation: CASKGRERRQYF.

This clonotype was detected a few times. The rearrangement joins TRBV15 to TRBJ2-7; 9 nucleotides agree with TRBD1. The CDR3 is 15 amino acids. V lost 2 bases, J lost 1 base, and 3 bases stayed unmatched. Germline loops: CDR1 LNHNV, CDR2 YYDKDF (reference sequence). Here the CDR3 DNA reads TGTGCCACCAGCAGACTCGGGACAGGGTCCTACGAGCAGTACTTC. Its protein product is CATSRLGTGSYEQYF.

This clonotype was counted only a few times. The J gene is TRBJ1-5, the V gene TRBV20-1; a weak D match, TRBD1 (6 bases). The CDR3 extends over 12 amino acids. Trimming removed 7 bases at V and 3 bases at J, with 10 bases between. Germline CDR1 is DFQATT and CDR2 is SNEGSKA (reference sequence). The CDR3 reads CSVGGPNQPQHF. The DNA of the CDR3 is TGCAGTGTTGGGGGCCCCAATCAGCCCCAGCATTTT.

The chain is built from TRBV29-1 and TRBJ2-7, with D maybe TRBD1 (6 bases). The length of the CDR3 is 15 residues. V was pared by 6 bases and J by 3 bases, with 21 bases between. Germline values: CDR1 SQVTM, CDR2 ANQGSEA. CDR3 nucleotides: TGCAGCGTCCAGAAGATACCAGGGGACGGCTACGAGCAGTACTTC. This translates into CSVQKIPGDGYEQYF.

In its sample, this clonotype was seen many times. The chain recombines TRBV28 with TRBJ2-3, with no clear D. The CDR3 covers 17 residues. V was cut by 4 bases and J by 2 bases, with 19 bases left in between. CDR1 is MDHEN and CDR2 is SYDVKM in the germline V gene. For the CDR3, the DNA is TGTGCCAGCAGTTCTCCCCGGACCTCCCAACACACAGATACGCAGTATTTT. Protein sequence: CASSSPRTSQHTDTQYF.

V gene TRBV20-1 combines with J gene TRBJ2-3; no reliable D call. Trimming took 6 bases from V and 0 from J, leaving 7 bases between them. The CDR3 sequence is 12 residues long. In germline, CDR1 is DFQATT, CDR2 SNEGSKA (reference sequence). CDR3 protein: CSAPTSTDTQYF. CDR3 in DNA: TGCAGTGCCCCGACTAGCACAGATACGCAGTATTTT.

This chain uses TRBV9 with TRBJ2-1; D is uncertain. The CDR3 is 12 amino acids. Trimming pared 3 bases from V and 5 bases from J, leaving 6 bases between. Germline V gene lookup returns CDR1 SGDLS and CDR2 YYNGEE. In DNA form, the CDR3 reads TGTGCCAGCAGCGCGACCGACAATGAGCAGTTCTTC. It translates to CASSATDNEQFF.

The V gene is TRBV18, the J gene TRBJ2-5; possible D gene TRBD1, 6 bases. V lost 3 bases and J 4 bases, leaving 15 bases between the germline ends. Germline CDR1 KGHSH, CDR2 LQKENI. This CDR3 spans 15 amino acids. The CDR3 loop is CASSPVTGTSETQYF. As DNA, the CDR3 is TGTGCCAGCTCACCGGTTACAGGGACCTCAGAGACCCAGTACTTC.

The chain employs TRBV7-9 and TRBJ2-3, with 8 nucleotides matching TRBD1. The CDR3 spans 16 residues. Germline assignment: CDR1 SEHNR and CDR2 FQNEAQ (reference sequence). V was clipped by 0 bases and J by 1 base; unmatched bases: 3. CDR3 region: CASSLAGQERTDTQYF. CDR3 DNA sequence: TGTGCCAGCAGCTTAGCGGGACAGGAGCGCACAGATACGCAGTATTTT.

The chain has TRBV9 and TRBJ2-1, with D perhaps TRBD2 (5 bases). V lost 0 bases and J 2 bases, leaving 12 bases between the germline ends. Germline values: CDR1 SGDLS, CDR2 YYNGEE. The CDR3 has 16 residues. DNA of the CDR3: TGTGCCAGCAGCGTAGACGAGGGAGTGGCCTACAATGAGCAGTTCTTC. Its translation is CASSVDEGVAYNEQFF. Looking up the rest from reference TRBV9 and TRBJ2-1 gives the full variable domain: DSGVTQTPKHLITATGQRVTLRCSPRSGDLSVYWYQQSLDQGLQFLIQYYNGEERAKGNILERFSAQQFPDLHSELNLSSLELGDSALYFCASSVDEGVAYNEQFFGPGTRLTVL.

This CDR3 reads CASRGQGAYGANVLTF. CDR3 DNA: TGTGCCAGCAGAGGACAGGGGGCGTACGGGGCCAACGTCCTGACTTTC. The V call is TRBV2, the J call TRBJ2-6, with 11 bases aligning to TRBD1. Losses at the gene ends were 6 bases for V and 4 bases for J; bases not matched to a gene: 5. Germline V gene lookup returns CDR1 SNHLY and CDR2 FYNNEI. The CDR3 totals 16 residues.

A word on this clonotype: Being one base from a much bigger clone, this may be a read error. This chain uses TRBV6-5 with TRBJ2-7, with TRBD2 matching 12 bases. The CDR3 consists of 15 residues. After removal of 4 bases from V and 5 bases from J, the junction contained 6 bases not matched to a gene. CDR1 is MNHEY, CDR2 SVGAGI, per germline. This CDR3 reads CASSSLAGGPDEQYF. In DNA, the CDR3 is TGTGCCAGCAGTTCTCTAGCGGGAGGGCCTGACGAGCAGTACTTC.

This clonotype was seen more than once but under ten times. The chain joins TRBV11-2 to TRBJ2-7, with TRBD2 identical over 14 bases. The J segment lost 4 bases and the V segment lost 4 bases, leaving 9 bases of the junction unmatched. Looked up from germline, CDR1 is SGHAT and CDR2 is FQNNGV. The CDR3 consists of 17 residues. The DNA for the CDR3 is TGTGCCAGCAGCTACCTGACTAGCGGGAGGGTAAAGTACGAGCAGTACTTC. This sequence encodes CASSYLTSGRVKYEQYF. The variable domain in full, completed from reference TRBV11-2 and TRBJ2-7, reads EAGVAQSPRYKIIEKRQSVAFWCNPISGHATLYWYQQILGQGPKLLIQFQNNGVVDDSQLPKDRFSAERLKGVDSTLKIQPAKLEDSAVYLCASSYLTSGRVKYEQYFGPGTRLTVT.

Turning to this clonotype: It may be a read error: a sequence one base away is much more abundant. This chain connects TRBV3-1 to TRBJ1-3; D possibly corresponds to TRBD1 (5 bases). Germline V CDR1 and CDR2: LGHDT, YNNKEL (reference sequence). This CDR3 contains 15 residues. The V gene lost 9 bases and the J gene lost 0 bases, with 15 bases spanning the gap. The CDR3 sequence: CASGAGSRSGNTIYF. The CDR3 DNA follows: TGTGCCAGTGGGGCAGGTTCCCGCTCTGGAAACACCATATATTTT. Full variable domain (missing parts from reference TRBV3-1 and TRBJ1-3): DTAVSQTPKYLVTQMGNDKSIKCEQNLGHDTMYWYKQDSKKFLKIMFSYNNKELIINETVPNRFSPKSPDKAHLNLHINSLELGDSAVYFCASGAGSRSGNTIYFGEGSWLTVV.

V and J are TRBV6-1 and TRBJ1-5; D perhaps matches TRBD1 (6 bases). The ends were cut back, 5 bases at V and 2 bases at J, with 13 bases in the middle. CDR1 is MNHNS and CDR2 is SASEGT in the germline V gene. The CDR3 sequence is 15 residues long. DNA of the CDR3: TGTGCCAGCAGTCCAGGGGCGATTGGCAATCAGCCCCAGCATTTT. It yields the protein CASSPGAIGNQPQHF.

This clonotype has ten or more counts. The chain is built from TRBV11-2 and TRBJ2-1; TRBD1 agrees at 7 bases. The CDR3 loop spans 13 amino acids. The J segment lost 9 bases and the V segment lost 4 bases, leaving 6 bases of the junction unmatched. Germline assignment: CDR1 SGHAT and CDR2 FQNNGV. The CDR3 sequence is CASSSTGAGEQFF. DNA of the CDR3: TGTGCCAGCAGCTCAACAGGGGCTGGTGAGCAGTTCTTC.

V usage is TRBV2 and J usage is TRBJ2-6, with D possibly matching TRBD1 (5 bases). The V end was cut by 6 bases, the J end by 0 bases, with 6 bases between. The V gene's germline CDR1 is SNHLY and CDR2 FYNNEI. The CDR3 spans 14 residues. The CDR3, as DNA: TGTGCCAGCAGCAGGGTCTCTGGGGCCAACGTCCTGACTTTC. Protein: CASSRVSGANVLTF.